This record looks at one TCR beta chain sequence and its context. Its antigen is still unknown. The sample is drawn from a study of T-cell memory formation after mild COVID-19. Study results and caveats: Shrinking CD4+ clones resided mostly in CM and EM, and CD8+ ones in EMRA. CD4/CD8 balance held among clones contracting day 15 to 85, and later expanders leaned CD4+.

One entry per CDR3 protein, called by TCRdb with MiXCR from the 5' RACE reads. The data show about 190,000 distinct CDR3 sequences, around 16% seen once. The CDR3 has 16 amino acids. V was shortened by 1 base and J by 0 bases, with 9 bases between the two germline ends. Per the germline V gene, CDR1 is LGHDT and CDR2 is YNNKEL (reference sequence). This chain links TRBV3-1 with TRBJ2-2; D is uncertain. The sequenced sample consisted of PBMCs or a T cell subset sorted from them (not recorded which). The source of this sequence is an adult woman who had mild COVID-19 (a few samples of this study predate the infection). Cell type and time point are not known. CDR3: CASSQVYGANTGELFF. The CDR3, as DNA: TGTGCCAGCAGCCAAGTCTATGGTGCGAACACCGGGGAGCTGTTTTTT.